This record looks at one T cell receptor beta chain sequence and its context. The CDR3 is 18 residues long. Germline lookup yields CDR1 SGHTA and CDR2 FQGNSA. After removal of 4 bases from V and 6 bases from J, the junction contained 16 bases not matched to a gene. This entry comes from a study of OX40 agonist ivuxolimab in advanced cancers. Study overall: Partial response was recorded in three patients: one hepatocellular carcinoma and two cutaneous melanoma cases.

Assay used: immunoSEQ multiplex PCR; TCRdb lists only in-frame clones, some missing. The sample includes about 40,000 clones, 70% to 90% of them seen just once. The clonotype originates from an adult with an advanced solid tumor such as melanoma, head and neck, liver or kidney cancer. The rearrangement joins TRBV7-2 to TRBJ2-3, with 10 bases fitting TRBD2. The sample consisted of CD4+ or CD8+ T cells sorted from blood, taken in a trial of the OX40 agonist ivuxolimab. CDR3 sequence reads: CASSSPYFLAGVEDTQYF. The CDR3 nucleotides are TGTGCCAGCAGCTCCCCCTACTTCCTAGCGGGAGTGGAGGATACGCAGTATTTT.